This T cell receptor beta chain came from a study of CD8 T cells in ankylosing spondylitis. TCRdb recomputed calls from the 5' RACE reads with MiXCR, one row per CDR3 protein. The profile shows about 500,000 distinct CDR3 sequences, 9.5% to 15% of them singletons. This clonotype came up many times. The antigen remains unidentified. V was clipped by 5 bases and J by 0 bases, with 8 bases between them. The CDR3 spans 15 residues. Points from the study as a whole: Blood from ankylosing spondylitis patients appeared to carry a characteristic roughly eight-variant TCR beta motif.

The clonotype originates from a male donor with ankylosing spondylitis. Sequences were obtained from blood, either unsorted or a sorted T cell fraction (not recorded which). The chain recombines TRBV12-3 or TRBV12-4 with TRBJ2-6; D is perhaps TRBD1 (6 bases). For the CDR3, the DNA is TGTGCCAGCAGTGCAGGGGTCTCTGGGGCCAACGTCCTGACTTTC. Its protein is CASSAGVSGANVLTF.